This T cell receptor beta chain was recorded in a study of blood T cells in healthy people across ages. The CDR3 loop spans 15 amino acids. Unmatched junction bases numbered 3, after V lost 0 bases and J lost 7 bases. The V gene's germline CDR1 is SGHTA and CDR2 FQGNSA. Isolation of PBMCs gave at least 6.5 million cells per sample. Study-level results: Leaving the PBMCs unsorted stopped any conclusive comparison of naive versus antigen-experienced cells. When one million T cells were used, diversity estimates were thought to be underestimates.

For the second PCR, which ran for about 7 to 11 cycles, a sample-barcoded 5' primer and a J-beta primer mix were used. TCRdb itself ran the 5' RACE reads through MiXCR, one entry per CDR3 protein. Counted here are 650,000 to 700,000 distinct CDR3 sequences, roughly 30% occurring once; the ten biggest clones make up roughly 15%. This clonotype was picked up many times. The antigen remains undetermined. The source material was blood. J is TRBJ1-6 and V is TRBV7-2, with 7 positions matching TRBD1. The clonotype comes from a woman of 80 years or more in good health. Written as DNA, the CDR3 is TGTGCCAGCAGCTTAGCGCAGGGGGGAAATTCACCCCTCCACTTT. This encodes CASSLAQGGNSPLHF.